The next 22 T cell receptor beta chains were all read from a single sample in a study of blood T cell repertoires in COVID-19. TCRdb's copy holds only in-frame clones and misses some; the assay was immunoSEQ multiplex PCR. The sample consists of approximately 480,000 clones, around 90% of them appearing once. Sequencing was done on a sample of PBMCs or T cells enriched from blood (not recorded which). These receptors came from a woman under 30 who had recovered from COVID-19.

The chain is built from TRBV3-1 (or the pseudogene TRBV3-2) and TRBJ1-4; possibly TRBD1 for D (6 bases). Germline V CDR1 and CDR2: LGHDT, YNNKEL (reference sequence). This CDR3 is built from 16 residues. The ends were cut back, 5 bases at V and 3 bases at J, with 16 bases in the middle. This CDR3 reads CASSSQYTGSNEKLFF. The CDR3 nucleotides are TGTGCCAGCAGCTCACAATATACAGGGTCTAATGAAAAACTGTTTTTT.

The CDR3: CASSLGWVGTGGEKLFF. CDR3 DNA sequence: TGTGCCAGCAGCTTAGGGTGGGTTGGGACAGGGGGTGAAAAACTGTTTTTT. This chain joins TRBV7-2 and TRBJ1-4; 11 bases agree with TRBD1. In germline, CDR1 is SGHTA, CDR2 FQGNSA. V shed 1 base and J 7 bases; nucleotides not matched to a gene: 8. CDR3 length: 17 residues.

V gene TRBV2 combines with J gene TRBJ2-7, with D unclear. This CDR3 has 16 amino acids. The germline V gene encodes CDR1 SNHLY and CDR2 FYNNEI. The V end lost 3 bases, the J end lost 1 base, and 16 bases lay between the germline ends. The CDR3: CASSDLGQRLSYEQYF. CDR3 DNA sequence: TGTGCCAGCAGTGATCTTGGTCAGAGACTTTCCTACGAGCAGTACTTC. Drawing the rest from reference TRBV2 and TRBJ2-7, the complete variable domain is EPEVTQTPSHQVTQMGQEVILRCVPISNHLYFYWYRQILGQKVEFLVSFYNNEISEKSEIFDDQFSVERPDGSNFTLKIRSTKLEDSAMYFCASSDLGQRLSYEQYFGPGTRLTVT.

The gene calls are TRBV9 and TRBJ2-3; 8 nucleotides line up with TRBD2. With V trimmed by 3 bases and J by 4 bases, 4 bases remained unmatched. Germline CDR1 reads SGDLS; CDR2 reads YYNGEE. CDR3 length equals 14 residues. CDR3: CASSAGGPADTQYF. The CDR3 DNA follows: TGTGCCAGCAGCGCGGGGGGGCCGGCAGATACGCAGTATTTT.

This clone occurred once. V is TRBV30 and J is TRBJ2-1; D unresolved. This CDR3 has 14 amino acids. V was trimmed by 2 bases and J by 0 bases, leaving 8 bases between them. Germline V gives CDR1 GTSNPN, CDR2 SVGIG (reference sequence). The CDR3 here is CAWSRWSSYNEQFF. CDR3 coding DNA: TGTGCCTGGAGTAGGTGGAGCTCCTACAATGAGCAGTTCTTC.

In the case of this clone: A junction boundary mismatches the germline segment, possibly from a read error. CDR3 nucleotide sequence: TGTGCCCGCAGGGGGGGAGGGGGTATGGGCTACACCTTC. Its translation is CARRGGGGMGYTF. The chain joins TRBV28 to TRBJ1-2, with TRBD1 matching 7 bases. The CDR3 covers 13 residues. Looked up from germline, CDR1 is MDHEN and CDR2 is SYDVKM.

The chain employs TRBV10-3 and TRBJ1-1; D may be TRBD1 (6 bases). The CDR3 runs 17 residues. Germline CDR1 and CDR2: ENHRY and SYGVKD. The V gene lost 4 bases and the J gene lost 2 bases, with 20 bases spanning the gap. CDR3: CAISAGLTRGGNTEAFF. CDR3 coding DNA: TGTGCCATCAGTGCTGGGTTGACAAGGGGGGGCAACACTGAAGCTTTCTTT.

V is TRBV19 and J is TRBJ1-4; TRBD1 aligns across 7 bases. CDR1 is LNHDA and CDR2 is SQIVND in the germline V gene (reference sequence). The V segment lost 8 bases and the J segment 7 bases; nucleotides outside the gene matches: 22. This CDR3 region has 18 residues. CDR3 residues: CASRAGVGEPQGGEKLFF. CDR3 nucleotides: TGTGCCAGTCGCGCAGGGGTAGGGGAACCGCAGGGGGGTGAAAAACTGTTTTTT.

In the case of this clone: In the same sample, other DNA sequences code for this CDR3. The rearrangement uses TRBV30 and TRBJ1-3, with a possible D match to TRBD1 (5 bases). Per germline, CDR1 GTSNPN and CDR2 SVGIG (reference sequence). Trimming removed 2 bases from V and 2 bases from J, with 7 bases in between. CDR3 length: 13 amino acids. The CDR3 DNA reads TGTGCCTGGAGTCAGGGAACTGGAAACACCATATATTTT. Protein sequence: CAWSQGTGNTIYF. Full variable domain (remainder filled in from reference TRBV30 and TRBJ1-3): SQTIHQWPATLVQPVGSPLSLECTVEGTSNPNLYWYRQAAGRGLQLLFYSVGIGQISSEVPQNLSASRPQDRQFILSSKKLLLSDSGFYLCAWSQGTGNTIYFGEGSWLTVV.

The chain uses TRBV5-8 and TRBJ2-7, with a tentative D call TRBD1 (5 bases). Germline V gene data show CDR1 as SGHTS and CDR2 as YDEGEE. The CDR3 is made up of 13 amino acids. Trimming cost V 1 base and J 3 bases, with 8 bases left between them. The CDR3 DNA is TGTGCCAGCAGCTTGCGGCAGGGCTACGAGCAGTACTTC. It is translated as CASSLRQGYEQYF.

The DNA of the CDR3 is TGCGCCAGCAGCTGGAGGACAGGGGGAGAGAACACCGGGGAGCTGTTTTTT. It specifies CASSWRTGGENTGELFF. This chain uses TRBV5-1 with TRBJ2-2; TRBD1 matches 10 bases. This CDR3 has 17 residues. Germline V gene data show CDR1 as SGHRS and CDR2 as YFSETQ. Trimming cost V 3 bases and J 1 base; bases outside gene matches: 6.

V usage is TRBV13 and J usage is TRBJ2-3; TRBD2 matches at 12 bases. The CDR3 loop spans 17 amino acids. V was clipped by 5 bases and J by 5 bases; unmatched bases: 11. CDR1 is PRHDT, CDR2 FYEKMQ, per germline (reference sequence). DNA of the CDR3: TGTGCCAGCAGCCCAACTCTACTAGCGGGGGGAGGAGATACGCAGTATTTT. Translated: CASSPTLLAGGGDTQYF.

This chain joins TRBV4-2 and TRBJ1-5; D possibly corresponds to TRBD1 (5 bases). CDR3 length equals 17 residues. From germline, CDR1 is LGHNA and CDR2 YNFKEQ. Trimming stripped 0 bases from V and 5 bases from J, with 17 bases between. The CDR3: CASSQDGQGDTHQPQHF. CDR3 in DNA: TGTGCCAGCAGCCAAGATGGTCAGGGTGACACCCATCAGCCCCAGCATTTT.

This clone has just a few counts. The V gene is TRBV4-2, the J gene TRBJ1-3, with D perhaps matching TRBD1 (6 bases). Germline CDR1 LGHNA, CDR2 YNFKEQ. The germline V and J ends were trimmed by 3 bases and 0 bases, with 12 bases remaining between them. CDR3 length: 16 residues. CDR3 loop: CASSHADSVSGNTIYF. In DNA form, the CDR3 reads TGTGCCAGCAGCCACGCGGACAGCGTCTCTGGAAACACCATATATTTT.

The chain has TRBV6-5 and TRBJ2-6; TRBD1 is a possible D gene (6 bases). CDR1 is MNHEY, CDR2 SVGAGI, per germline. The V and J ends lost 9 bases and 1 base respectively, with 7 bases between them. The CDR3 consists of 13 residues. CDR3 nucleotides: TGTGCCAGTGGACAGTCTGGGGCCAACGTCCTGACTTTC. This encodes CASGQSGANVLTF.

CDR3 loop: CASRSGTGDKEETQYF. The CDR3 DNA follows: TGTGCCAGCAGATCCGGGACAGGGGACAAGGAAGAGACCCAGTACTTC. The chain uses TRBV28 and TRBJ2-5, with 10 bases lining up with TRBD1. The CDR3 is 16 amino acids. Germline loops: CDR1 MDHEN, CDR2 SYDVKM. The trim removed 6 bases at V and 3 bases at J, leaving 10 bases unmatched.

The J gene is TRBJ1-1, the V gene TRBV28, with a tentative D call TRBD1 (5 bases). CDR1 is MDHEN and CDR2 is SYDVKM in the germline V gene. V lost 8 bases and J lost 1, with 14 bases in between. The CDR3 loop spans 14 amino acids. The CDR3 DNA reads TGTGCCAGCGCTGAGGGAGGGGAGAACACTGAAGCTTTCTTT. It yields the protein CASAEGGENTEAFF.

The chain is built from TRBV5-1 and TRBJ2-3, with D perhaps matching TRBD1 (6 bases). This CDR3 comprises 14 residues. In germline, CDR1 is SGHRS, CDR2 YFSETQ. The germline V and J ends were trimmed by 6 bases and 11 bases, with 22 bases remaining between them. The CDR3 reads CASTPGDGGIGQYF. The CDR3 DNA sequence: TGCGCCAGCACCCCCGGGGATGGGGGCATCGGGCAGTATTTT. The full variable domain, its missing parts supplied by reference TRBV5-1 and TRBJ2-3, is KAGVTQTPRYLIKTRGQQVTLSCSPISGHRSVSWYQQTPGQGLQFLFEYFSETQRNKGNFPGRFSGRQFSNSRSEMNVSTLELGDSALYLCASTPGDGGIGQYFGPGTRLTVL.

The V and J genes are TRBV21-1 and TRBJ2-3; TRBD2 reflects the table's D call only, with no check against the DNA. TRBV21-1 constitutes a pseudogene. The CDR3 is 17 residues long. CDR3 nucleotide sequence: TGTGCCAGCAGCCCCTGGGGACTAGCGGGGGAGACAGATACGCAGTATTTT. Translated, it gives CASSPWGLAGETDTQYF.

This chain uses TRBV9 with TRBJ2-3; D is perhaps TRBD1 (6 bases). Trimming took 3 bases from V and 0 from J, leaving 11 bases between them. CDR1 SGDLS and CDR2 YYNGEE come from the germline V gene. The CDR3 has 15 amino acids. CDR3 coding DNA: TGTGCCAGCAGCGAGGGACAACGTAGCACAGATACGCAGTATTTT. The encoded protein is CASSEGQRSTDTQYF.

The V and J genes are TRBV20-1 and TRBJ2-3; 7 positions agree with TRBD1. The length of the CDR3 is 11 residues. Trimming cost V 5 bases and J 13 bases; bases outside gene matches: 9. Germline CDR1 DFQATT, CDR2 SNEGSKA (reference sequence). CDR3 DNA sequence: TGCAGTGCTCGTACAGGGGCCCAGGAGTATTTT. Its translation: CSARTGAQEYF.

This clone occurred a few times. The chain carries TRBV7-9 and TRBJ1-1, with TRBD1 matching over 8 bases. CDR1 is SEHNR, CDR2 FQNEAQ, per germline (reference sequence). The CDR3 spans 14 residues. Unmatched junction bases numbered 5, after V lost 4 bases and J lost 4 bases. In DNA form, the CDR3 reads TGTGCCAGCAGCTCGACAGGGGAGGGCACTGAAGCTTTCTTT. The encoded protein is CASSSTGEGTEAFF. The entire variable domain, with the rest obtained from reference TRBV7-9 and TRBJ1-1, is as follows: DTGVSQNPRHKITKRGQNVTFRCDPISEHNRLYWYRQTLGQGPEFLTYFQNEAQLEKSRLLSDRFSAERPKGSFSTLEIQRTEQGDSAMYLCASSSTGEGTEAFFGQGTRLTVV.